These T cell receptor beta chains were read from a single sample in a study of cytomegalovirus exposure and HLA in healthy donors. Sequencing was performed with immunoSEQ multiplex PCR; in TCRdb, only in-frame clones are kept and a portion is missing. The repertoire holds 150,000 to 200,000 clones, with about 70% as singletons. The specimen was PBMCs. The source is a woman aged 40 to 50 in good health and CMV-seropositive. CDR3s include the opening cysteine and the closing phenylalanine or tryptophan. The D gene is left open where the match is weak. Rows give clone size only sometimes, using once, few, many, or a class for an expanded clone.

- | TRBJ2-1 | - | TRBV4-3 | CASSHHRESEQFF | TGCGCCAGCAGCCATCACAGGGAGAGTGAGCAGTTCTTC
- | TRBJ1-2 | - | TRBV29-1 | CSVSITDYGYTF | TGCAGCGTCTCTATAACAGACTATGGCTACACCTTC
- | TRBJ2-2 | - | TRBV28 | CASSPPRAGTGELFF | TGTGCCAGCAGTCCTCCCAGGGCGGGGACCGGGGAGCTGTTTTTT
- | TRBJ2-7 | - | TRBV7-9 | CASTPGGDGSYEQYF | TGTGCCAGCACCCCGGGCGGGGACGGGAGCTACGAGCAGTACTTC
- | TRBJ1-2 | - | TRBV29-1 | CSVEPTTTTTYYGYTF | TGCAGCGTTGAGCCTACCACGACGACTACTTATTATGGCTACACCTTC
- | TRBJ1-4 | - | TRBV7-8 | CASSLGDINEKLFF | TGTGCCAGCAGCTTAGGCGACATCAATGAAAAACTGTTTTTT
- | TRBJ1-1 | - | TRBV28 | CASSTARGLNTEAFF | TGTGCCAGCAGTACCGCCAGGGGCTTGAACACTGAAGCTTTCTTT
- | TRBJ2-3 | - | TRBV6-5 | CASSYRRADTQYF | TGTGCCAGCAGTTACCGAAGAGCAGATACGCAGTATTTT
- | TRBJ2-5 | TRBD1 | TRBV5-1 | CASSEGTVYQETQYF | TGCGCCAGCAGTGAAGGGACAGTATACCAAGAGACCCAGTACTTC
- | TRBJ2-5 | TRBD1 | TRBV15 | CATSTETGVQETQYF | TGTGCCACCAGCACGGAGACAGGGGTTCAGGAGACCCAGTACTTC
- | TRBJ1-1 | TRBD1 | TRBV4-2 | CASSQDGTDKEAFF | TGTGCCAGCAGCCAAGATGGGACAGACAAGGAAGCTTTCTTT
- | TRBJ2-2 | - | TRBV6-5 | CASSLTGNTGELFF | TGTGCCAGCAGTTTGACAGGGAACACCGGGGAGCTGTTTTTT
- | TRBJ2-7 | TRBD1 | TRBV5-1 | CASSPLQGQGAHEQYF | TGCGCCAGCAGCCCCTTACAGGGACAGGGGGCCCACGAGCAGTACTTC
- | TRBJ2-1 | TRBD2 | TRBV18 | CASSLLAGVGNEQFF | TGTGCCAGCTCGCTTCTAGCGGGGGTGGGCAATGAGCAGTTCTTC
- | TRBJ1-5 | - | TRBV6-6 | CASSYPGGINQPQHF | TGTGCCAGCAGTTACCCGGGAGGGATCAATCAGCCCCAGCATTTT
- | TRBJ1-5 | TRBD1 | TRBV27 | CASSFNRGQPQHF | TGTGCCAGCAGTTTCAACAGGGGGCAGCCCCAGCATTTT
- | TRBJ1-5 | TRBD1 | TRBV6-8 | CASSTTGDAYSNQPQNF | TGTGCCAGCAGCACGACAGGGGATGCCTATAGCAATCAGCCCCAGAATTTT
- | TRBJ2-3 | - | TRBV4-2 | CASSQEVVRGGNTQYF | TGTGCCAGCAGCCAAGAGGTGGTCCGAGGCGGAAATACGCAGTATTTT
once | TRBJ1-5 | - | TRBV27 | CASSLGGAQPQNF | TGTGCCAGCAGTTTGGGTGGGGCTCAGCCCCAGAATTTT
- | TRBJ1-2 | TRBD1 | TRBV7-2 | CASSLEPNRGAHGYTF | TGTGCCAGCAGCTTAGAGCCAAACAGGGGAGCCCATGGCTACACCTTC
- | TRBJ2-7 | TRBD1 | TRBV5-8 | CASSRDRGLEQYF | TGTGCCAGCAGCCGGGACAGGGGGCTCGAGCAGTACTTC
- | TRBJ2-2 | - | TRBV9 | CASSVAGGGGELFF | TGTGCCAGCAGCGTAGCCGGGGGTGGCGGGGAGCTGTTTTTT
once | TRBJ2-7 | TRBD1 | TRBV7-9 | CSSSLPGQGVLYEQYF | TGTTCCAGCAGCTTACCGGGACAGGGGGTTCTCTACGAGCAGTACTTC
- | TRBJ2-2 | TRBD2 | TRBV7-3 | CASSLTPTSGGAYGELFF | TGTGCCAGCAGCCTAACCCCGACTAGCGGGGGGGCCTATGGGGAGCTGTTTTTT
- | TRBJ1-1 | TRBD1 | TRBV19 | CASSNTGTGPSGAFF | TGTGCCAGTTCTAATACCGGGACAGGGCCCTCCGGAGCTTTCTTT
- | TRBJ2-3 | TRBD2 | TRBV18 | CASSPYSGGTDTQYF | TGTGCCAGCTCACCATACAGCGGGGGCACAGATACGCAGTATTTT
- | TRBJ2-5 | - | TRBV4-1 | CASSQGAAGQETQYF | TGCGCCAGCAGCCAAGGAGCGGCAGGACAAGAGACCCAGTACTTC
few | TRBJ2-1 | TRBD1 | TRBV5-4 | CASSFGPGGAGNEQFF | TGTGCCAGCAGCTTTGGGCCAGGGGGCGCTGGGAATGAGCAGTTCTTC
- | TRBJ2-2 | - | TRBV13 | CASSWGAGELFF | TGTGCCAGCAGCTGGGGGGCCGGGGAGCTGTTTTTT
- | TRBJ1-5 | - | TRBV7-9 | CSSADKGQPQHF | TGTTCCAGCGCCGACAAGGGGCAGCCCCAGCATTTT
- | TRBJ2-1 | TRBD2 | TRBV28 | CASSPAGASSYNEQFF | TGTGCCAGCAGTCCAGCGGGGGCAAGCTCCTACAATGAGCAGTTCTTC
- | TRBJ1-5 | - | TRBV2 | CASSEDLYSNQPQHF | TGTGCCAGCAGTGAAGACTTATATAGCAATCAGCCCCAGCATTTT
- | TRBJ2-7 | - | TRBV6-5 | CASSYSRDVGEQYF | TGTGCCAGCAGTTATAGCAGGGATGTGGGTGAGCAGTACTTC
few | TRBJ1-1 | - | TRBV27 | CASSETGPTEAFF | TGTGCCAGCTCGGAGACAGGCCCCACTGAAGCTTTCTTT
- | TRBJ1-5 | TRBD1 | TRBV9 | CASSGTGGGQPQHF | TGTGCCAGCAGCGGTACAGGGGGGGGTCAGCCCCAGCATTTT
- | TRBJ1-1 | - | TRBV5-1 | CASNGPKNTEAFF | TGCGCCAGCAATGGCCCAAAGAACACTGAAGCTTTCTTT
once | TRBJ2-2 | - | TRBV5-3 | CARSPQAGLTGELFF | TGTGCCAGAAGCCCCCAGGCAGGGCTCACCGGGGAGCTGTTTTTT
- | TRBJ2-7 | TRBD1 | TRBV6-5 | CASSYPPDRSSYEQYF | TGTGCCAGCAGTTACCCCCCGGACAGGAGCTCCTACGAGCAGTACTTC
few | TRBJ1-2 | - | TRBV7-2 | CASSLAAGPYGYTF | TGTGCCAGCAGCTTAGCGGCAGGGCCCTATGGCTACACCTTC
- | TRBJ2-7 | TRBD1 | TRBV4-2 | CASSQVASGTGGGYEQYF | TGTGCCAGCAGCCAAGTCGCATCCGGGACAGGGGGGGGGTACGAGCAGTACTTC
- | TRBJ2-3 | - | TRBV9 | CASSRPSGGTDTQYF | TGTGCCAGCAGCCGTCCTTCGGGGGGCACAGATACGCAGTATTTT
- | TRBJ1-4 | TRBD1 | TRBV27 | CASKGQGAANEKLFF | TGTGCCAGCAAAGGGCAGGGGGCAGCTAATGAAAAACTGTTTTTT
few | TRBJ2-2 | - | TRBV13 | CASGAAGSPELFF | TGTGCCAGCGGGGCCGCCGGCTCCCCGGAGCTGTTTTTT
few | TRBJ2-7 | - | TRBV13 | CASSSTGSYEQYF | TGTGCCAGCAGCTCCACAGGTTCCTACGAGCAGTACTTC
few | TRBJ2-7 | - | TRBV7-9 | CASSSPGGRGSPFTYEQYF | TGTGCCAGCAGCTCCCCCGGCGGCAGGGGCTCCCCTTTTACCTACGAGCAGTACTTC
- | TRBJ2-1 | - | TRBV7-9 | CASSRRSAYNEQFF | TGTGCCAGCAGCCGGAGGAGCGCCTACAATGAGCAGTTCTTC
- | TRBJ1-5 | TRBD1 | TRBV19 | CASTIGQDSNQPQHF | TGTGCCAGTACCATTGGACAGGATAGCAATCAGCCCCAGCATTTT
- | TRBJ2-1 | - | TRBV27 | CASSLRGGSYNEQFF | TGTGCCAGCAGTTTAAGGGGGGGGTCCTACAATGAGCAGTTCTTC
few | TRBJ2-3 | TRBD2 | TRBV5-1 | CASSSKAGGNTDTQYF | TGCGCCAGCAGCTCAAAGGCGGGGGGGAACACAGATACGCAGTATTTT
few | TRBJ2-7 | TRBD2 | TRBV5-1 | CASSSEGLAGRSEQYF | TGCGCCAGCAGCTCGGAAGGACTAGCGGGCCGTAGCGAGCAGTACTTC